A single sample is the source of the 27 T cell receptor beta chains below, sequenced in a study of blood T cell repertoires in COVID-19. Libraries were prepared by immunoSEQ multiplex PCR; TCRdb keeps only in-frame clonotypes and omits some of them. Of about 270,000 clones in the sample, about 80% were seen once. Sequencing input: peripheral blood. The receptor source for this set is a human donor in a cohort sampled during active COVID-19.

The chain joins TRBV27 to TRBJ2-3, with 14 bases lining up with TRBD2. V trimming: 6 bases; J trimming: 8 bases; junction bases outside the gene matches: 13. Germline CDR1 MNHEY, CDR2 SMNVEV (reference sequence). The CDR3 length is 17 residues. The CDR3 coding sequence is TGTGCCAGCAGAGATCCGGGACTAGCGGGAGTAGGAGTTACGCAGTATTTT. Translating gives CASRDPGLAGVGVTQYF.

V and J are TRBV6-1 and TRBJ1-5; tentative D call: TRBD1 (5 bases). The germline V and J ends were trimmed by 2 bases and 2 bases, with 7 bases remaining between them. The CDR3 loop spans 14 amino acids. Germline assignment: CDR1 MNHNS and CDR2 SASEGT. CDR3 bases: TGTGCCAGCAGTGAACCCAGGGGCAATCAGCCCCAGCATTTT. This sequence encodes CASSEPRGNQPQHF.

The CDR3 region has the DNA TGTGCCAGCAGCTATCAGGGCAGCGGAGGGGAGCAGTACTTC. As protein: CASSYQGSGGEQYF. The chain is built from TRBV5-6 and TRBJ2-7, with a weak D call TRBD2 (6 bases). Germline CDR1 and CDR2: SGHDT and YYEEEE. Trimming left V 3 bases short and J 7 bases short, with 17 bases between. This CDR3 comprises 14 residues.

A single count supports this clone. The V gene is TRBV3-1 (or the pseudogene TRBV3-2), the J gene TRBJ1-2, with unresolved D. The V end lost 3 bases, the J end lost 7 bases, and 15 bases lay between the germline ends. The V gene's germline CDR1 is LGHDT and CDR2 YNNKEL (reference sequence). This CDR3 is built from 14 residues. CDR3 coding DNA: TGTGCCAGCAGCCAGCTGGAGGGAAGAGGTGGCTACACCTTC. Translated: CASSQLEGRGGYTF.

The rearrangement links TRBV3-1 (or the pseudogene TRBV3-2) to TRBJ2-3; 10 bases are a match to TRBD2. Looked up from germline, CDR1 is LGHDT and CDR2 is YNNKEL (reference sequence). This CDR3 is built from 16 residues. V shed 1 base, J shed 6 bases, and the junction held 7 bases outside the gene matches. CDR3 in amino acids: CASSQGSGGYQDTQYF. In DNA form, the CDR3 reads TGTGCCAGCAGCCAAGGTAGCGGGGGGTACCAGGATACGCAGTATTTT.

The J gene is TRBJ2-1, the V gene TRBV6-5; no clear D. The V gene lost 7 bases and the J gene lost 7 bases, with 11 bases spanning the gap. CDR1 and CDR2 (germline): MNHEY, SVGAGI. The length of the CDR3 is 12 residues. CDR3 bases: TGTGCCAGCAACTCCCCGCCGAATGAGCAGTTCTTC. Translated: CASNSPPNEQFF.

The gene calls are TRBV4-2 and TRBJ1-5; D ambiguous. This CDR3 is 14 amino acids long. CDR1 and CDR2 (germline): LGHNA, YNFKEQ. With 1 base removed from V and 4 bases from J, the gap between germline ends came to 8 bases. Written as DNA, the CDR3 is TGTGCCAGCAGCCAAGTTGGCGGTAATCAGCCCCAGCATTTT. It specifies CASSQVGGNQPQHF.

The V and J genes are TRBV7-2 and TRBJ2-5; D is perhaps TRBD1 (6 bases). CDR1 is SGHTA, CDR2 FQGNSA, per germline. V dropped 5 bases and J dropped 4 bases, with 14 bases sitting between them. The CDR3 runs 14 residues. In DNA, the CDR3 is TGTGCCAGCAGCGTCGCAGGGGCGGGAGAGACCCAGTACTTC. Translated, it gives CASSVAGAGETQYF.

The chain is built from TRBV7-3 and TRBJ2-3; 7 bases agree with TRBD2. The CDR3 spans 14 residues. V was clipped by 5 bases and J by 5 bases; unmatched bases: 7. Per the germline V gene, CDR1 is SGHTA and CDR2 is FQGTGA. This CDR3 reads CASSGTAGVDTQYF. DNA for the CDR3: TGTGCCAGCAGCGGAACGGCGGGAGTAGATACGCAGTATTTT.

The chain is built from TRBV27 and TRBJ2-7, with 9 bases fitting TRBD2. The V segment lost 7 bases and the J segment 3 bases; nucleotides outside the gene matches: 7. Germline CDR1 reads MNHEY; CDR2 reads SMNVEV (reference sequence). The CDR3 length is 14 residues. CDR3 sequence reads: CASMRLAGYYEQYF. The DNA for the CDR3 is TGTGCCAGCATGAGGCTAGCGGGGTACTACGAGCAGTACTTC.

The chain joins TRBV7-9 to TRBJ1-1; TRBD1 is a possible D gene (6 bases). V was clipped by 5 bases and J by 1 base, with 11 bases between them. This CDR3 has 14 residues. Germline V gives CDR1 SEHNR, CDR2 FQNEAQ (reference sequence). The CDR3 DNA reads TGTGCCAGCAGCCGTACAGGGAGGAACACTGAAGCTTTCTTT. The encoded protein is CASSRTGRNTEAFF.

The chain employs TRBV5-1 and TRBJ2-6; 7 nucleotides agree with TRBD1. CDR1 SGHRS and CDR2 YFSETQ come from the germline V gene. CDR3 length equals 16 residues. Unmatched junction bases numbered 2, after V lost 2 bases and J lost 0 bases. The CDR3 here is CASSLGTASGANVLTF. The DNA of the CDR3 is TGCGCCAGCAGCTTAGGGACAGCCTCTGGGGCCAACGTCCTGACTTTC.

The chain combines TRBV4-1 with TRBJ2-1; TRBD1 matches at 7 bases. The CDR3 consists of 18 residues. Per germline, CDR1 MGHRA and CDR2 YSYEKL. V shed 1 base, J shed 5 bases, and the junction held 14 bases outside the gene matches. CDR3 coding DNA: TGCGCCAGCAGCCAAGTTTGGGGACAGCCCTCCCTTAACAATGAGCAGTTCTTC. It codes for CASSQVWGQPSLNNEQFF.

The sample holds a few counts of this clone. V usage is TRBV12-3 or TRBV12-4 and J usage is TRBJ2-5; D possibly corresponds to TRBD2 (5 bases). V lost 7 bases, J lost 3 bases, and 12 bases lay in between. The length of the CDR3 is 13 residues. CDR3 nucleotide sequence: TGTGCCAGCAACGGCCGACTAAAAGAGACCCAGTACTTC. Translation gives CASNGRLKETQYF.

The chain is built from TRBV2 and TRBJ2-1; a possible D gene is TRBD2 (5 bases). The CDR3 sequence is 12 residues long. The V end was cut by 3 bases, the J end by 7 bases, with 7 bases between. Per germline, CDR1 SNHLY and CDR2 FYNNEI. In DNA form, the CDR3 reads TGTGCCAGCAGTGACCGGGATAATGAGCAGTTCTTC. Amino acids: CASSDRDNEQFF.

V usage is TRBV5-1 and J usage is TRBJ2-5; D may be TRBD1 (6 bases). CDR3 length: 13 amino acids. Per germline, CDR1 SGHRS and CDR2 YFSETQ. V gave up 2 bases and J gave up 5 bases, with 10 bases separating them. As DNA, the CDR3 is TGCGCCAGCAGCTTCGACAGGCTCGAGACCCAGTACTTC. It yields the protein CASSFDRLETQYF.

The chain links TRBV5-8 to TRBJ1-3; D gene ambiguous. The CDR3 is 14 residues long. The V and J ends lost 6 bases and 4 bases respectively, with 14 bases between them. The germline V gene encodes CDR1 SGHTS and CDR2 YDEGEE. This chain's CDR3 is CASNMGRTGNTIYF. CDR3 coding DNA: TGTGCCAGCAACATGGGGAGAACGGGAAACACCATATATTTT. The entire variable domain, with the rest obtained from reference TRBV5-8 and TRBJ1-3, is as follows: EAGVTQSPTHLIKTRGQQATLRCSPISGHTSVYWYQQALGLGLQFLLWYDEGEERNRGNFPPRFSGRQFPNYSSELNVNALELEDSALYLCASNMGRTGNTIYFGEGSWLTVV.

The chain combines TRBV3-1 (or the pseudogene TRBV3-2) with TRBJ2-7; D call uncertain. V lost 4 bases, J lost 6 bases, and 16 bases lay in between. The germline V gene has CDR1 LGHDT and CDR2 YNNKEL (reference sequence). The CDR3 is 14 amino acids. Here the CDR3 DNA reads TGTGCCAGCAGCCTAAGCGTCAGTCGGATCGAGCAGTACTTC. This gives the protein CASSLSVSRIEQYF.

This chain links TRBV7-2 with TRBJ2-7, with 8 bases identical to TRBD1. Trimming cost V 10 bases and J 1 base; bases outside gene matches: 6. The CDR3 spans 13 residues. Per germline, CDR1 SGHTA and CDR2 FQGNSA. The CDR3 protein is CAIRGTGSYEQYF. The CDR3 nucleotides are TGTGCCATCCGAGGGACAGGATCCTACGAGCAGTACTTC.

This clone was picked up a small number of times. The rearrangement joins TRBV7-3 to TRBJ2-1; 7 positions agree with TRBD1. The germline V gene has CDR1 SGHTA and CDR2 FQGTGA. V shed 5 bases and J 4 bases; nucleotides not matched to a gene: 8. The CDR3 is made up of 15 amino acids. CDR3 coding DNA: TGTGCCAGCAGCGCCTACCGGGACAGATACAATGAGCAGTTCTTC. Its translation: CASSAYRDRYNEQFF.

V gene TRBV24-1 combines with J gene TRBJ2-1; no clear D gene. Germline values: CDR1 KGHDR, CDR2 SFDVKD. The length of the CDR3 is 14 residues. Trimming took off 3 bases at V and 0 bases at J, with 5 bases between the two ends. Here the CDR3 DNA reads TGTGCCACCAGTGATACGAGCTCCTACAATGAGCAGTTCTTC. Its protein is CATSDTSSYNEQFF.

V is TRBV10-3 and J is TRBJ1-2; D remains unclear. The CDR3 extends over 13 amino acids. Trimming took off 5 bases at V and 5 bases at J, with 12 bases between the two ends. Per germline, CDR1 ENHRY and CDR2 SYGVKD. The CDR3 DNA reads as TGTGCCATCAGTAAGGCAGCGACTTATGGCTACACCTTC. This codes for CAISKAATYGYTF.

The chain is built from TRBV6-4 and TRBJ2-4, with D perhaps matching TRBD2 (6 bases). This CDR3 has 17 residues. Trimming pared 2 bases from V and 1 base from J, leaving 15 bases between. Germline V CDR1 and CDR2: MRHNA, SNTAGT. The CDR3 spells CASSDKRVSLAKNIQYF. CDR3 bases: TGTGCCAGCAGTGACAAGCGGGTTTCCCTGGCCAAAAACATTCAGTACTTC.

This chain uses TRBV5-1 with TRBJ2-7, with TRBD2 identical over 13 bases. The CDR3 spans 19 residues. CDR1 SGHRS and CDR2 YFSETQ come from the germline V gene. The V gene end was trimmed by 2 bases and the J gene end by 0 bases; junction bases not matched to a gene: 11. CDR3: CASSFGLLAGGPSSYEQYF. The CDR3 nucleotides read TGCGCCAGCAGCTTCGGCCTACTAGCGGGAGGGCCCAGCTCCTACGAGCAGTACTTC.

V usage is TRBV2 and J usage is TRBJ2-5; maybe TRBD2 (6 bases). V was cut by 8 bases and J by 4 bases, with 20 bases left in between. Per germline, CDR1 SNHLY and CDR2 FYNNEI. There are 15 residues in the CDR3. The CDR3 loop is CASQLNSVGGETQYF. The CDR3, as DNA: TGTGCCAGCCAGTTGAACAGCGTCGGGGGAGAGACCCAGTACTTC.

The CDR3 sequence is CASRTGGPSYEQYF. The CDR3 region has the DNA TGCGCCAGCAGAACAGGGGGCCCCTCCTACGAGCAGTACTTC. The rearrangement uses TRBV5-1 and TRBJ2-7; 9 bases fit TRBD1. CDR1 and CDR2 (germline): SGHRS, YFSETQ. Germline trimming cut 5 bases from V and 0 bases from J; bases unmatched to any gene: 3. This CDR3 has 14 residues.

This clone was observed a handful of times. J is TRBJ2-1 and V is TRBV19, with 11 positions matching TRBD2. Germline V gene data show CDR1 as LNHDA and CDR2 as SQIVND (reference sequence). The CDR3 contains 19 residues. V lost 0 bases to trimming and J lost 3 bases; unmatched junction nucleotides: 10. CDR3: CASSIDPAPSGRFYNEQFF. The CDR3 DNA follows: TGTGCCAGTAGTATAGATCCCGCCCCTAGCGGGAGGTTCTACAATGAGCAGTTCTTC.